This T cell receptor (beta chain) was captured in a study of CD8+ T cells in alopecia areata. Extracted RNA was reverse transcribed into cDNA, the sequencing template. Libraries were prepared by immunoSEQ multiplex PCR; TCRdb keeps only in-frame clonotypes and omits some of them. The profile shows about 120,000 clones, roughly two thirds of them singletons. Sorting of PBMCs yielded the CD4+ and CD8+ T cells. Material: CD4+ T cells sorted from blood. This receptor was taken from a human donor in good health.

For the CDR3, the DNA is TGTGCCTGGAGCCTACAGGGGTCGCATGGCTACACCTTC. Translation: CAWSLQGSHGYTF. The rearrangement joins TRBV30 to TRBJ1-2; 7 positions match TRBD1. This CDR3 has 13 residues. V lost 3 bases and J lost 6; bases outside the gene matches: 7. The germline gives CDR1 GTSNPN, CDR2 SVGIG (reference sequence).